The 30 T cell receptor beta chains listed next were all sequenced from one sample in a study of blood T cell repertoires in COVID-19. Method: immunoSEQ multiplex PCR; TCRdb's copy keeps in-frame clones and lacks some. The sample has 200,000 to 250,000 clones, roughly 90% seen once. Sequenced: PBMCs or T cells enriched from blood (not recorded which). The receptors were gathered from a woman in her thirties or forties with acute COVID-19.

V usage is TRBV9 and J usage is TRBJ1-4; D is unclear. V dropped 0 bases and J dropped 10 bases, with 16 bases sitting between them. Germline V gene lookup returns CDR1 SGDLS and CDR2 YYNGEE. The CDR3 has 15 residues. CDR3 amino acids: CASSVGGQAGGKLFF. The CDR3 DNA reads as TGTGCCAGCAGCGTAGGCGGGCAGGCGGGTGGAAAACTGTTTTTT.

This sequence joins TRBV2 and TRBJ2-7, with D tentatively TRBD1 (6 bases). Germline values: CDR1 SNHLY, CDR2 FYNNEI. The CDR3 consists of 14 residues. V was shortened by 5 bases and J by 2 bases, with 13 bases between the two germline ends. In DNA form, the CDR3 reads TGTGCCAGCAGTCTTCAGGGGCCCACCTACGAGCAGTACTTC. Translated, it gives CASSLQGPTYEQYF.

The chain employs TRBV5-1 and TRBJ2-3; D perhaps matches TRBD2 (6 bases). Germline V CDR1 and CDR2: SGHRS, YFSETQ. Between the trimmed V and J ends, which lost 1 base and 2 bases, there was a span of 17 bases. CDR3 length: 17 residues. The CDR3 loop is CASSLMGVGLNTDTQYF. The CDR3 nucleotides are TGCGCCAGCAGCTTGATGGGAGTGGGACTTAACACAGATACGCAGTATTTT.

The V gene is TRBV4-2, the J gene TRBJ1-2, with TRBD1 identical over 7 bases. CDR1 LGHNA and CDR2 YNFKEQ come from the germline V gene. CDR3 length: 15 residues. The V segment lost 5 bases and the J segment 4 bases; nucleotides outside the gene matches: 10. Written as DNA, the CDR3 is TGTGCCAGCAGCAACTCTCCGGGACAGTCCTATGGCTACACCTTC. Its protein is CASSNSPGQSYGYTF.

V usage is TRBV19 and J usage is TRBJ1-4; no firm D call. This CDR3 has 15 residues. Germline assignment: CDR1 LNHDA and CDR2 SQIVND (reference sequence). V was cut by 7 bases and J by 1 base, with 13 bases left in between. In DNA, the CDR3 is TGTGCCAGTATGCATCCGAGGTTAACTAATGAAAAACTGTTTTTT. Translated, it gives CASMHPRLTNEKLFF.

The gene calls are TRBV10-3 and TRBJ1-1, with D perhaps matching TRBD1 (6 bases). The CDR3 sequence is 14 residues long. Germline V gene sequence: CDR1 ENHRY, CDR2 SYGVKD. Trimming pared 6 bases from V and 0 bases from J, leaving 11 bases between. CDR3 sequence reads: CAIRVTGMNTEAFF. The CDR3 DNA reads as TGTGCCATCAGGGTGACAGGCATGAACACTGAAGCTTTCTTT.

The V call is TRBV6-4, the J call TRBJ1-6; D is ambiguous. This CDR3 contains 13 residues. Looked up from germline, CDR1 is MRHNA and CDR2 is SNTAGT. V lost 0 bases and J lost 7, with 4 bases in between. This CDR3 is CASSDSANSPLHF. For the CDR3, the DNA is TGTGCCAGCAGTGACTCGGCAAATTCACCCCTCCACTTT.

This chain joins TRBV19 and TRBJ2-2, with D perhaps matching TRBD1 (6 bases). CDR1 is LNHDA, CDR2 SQIVND, per germline (reference sequence). The CDR3 totals 17 residues. Trimming left V 9 bases short and J 1 base short, with 21 bases between. The CDR3 sequence is CASGPEPGHRNTGELFF. Here the CDR3 DNA reads TGTGCCAGCGGACCTGAACCGGGACATAGGAACACCGGGGAGCTGTTTTTT.

CDR3 sequence reads: CASSSGDRDQPQHF. CDR3 in DNA: TGCGCCAGCAGCTCAGGGGACAGAGATCAGCCCCAGCATTTT. The V gene is TRBV5-1, the J gene TRBJ1-5; 7 bases agree with TRBD1. CDR1 is SGHRS and CDR2 is YFSETQ in the germline V gene. With 3 bases clipped from V and 5 bases from J, the junction kept 5 bases outside the gene matches. The CDR3 sequence is 14 residues long.

This chain connects TRBV2 to TRBJ1-5; D gene uncertain. Germline V gene data show CDR1 as SNHLY and CDR2 as FYNNEI. The CDR3 runs 14 residues. The ends were cut back, 7 bases at V and 7 bases at J, with 17 bases in the middle. In DNA form, the CDR3 reads TGTGCCAGCAAAAAAGAGGGTTTGAAGCAGCCCCAGCATTTT. Its protein is CASKKEGLKQPQHF.

This rearrangement joins TRBV7-8 to TRBJ2-3, with 15 positions matching TRBD2. Germline lookup yields CDR1 SGHVS and CDR2 FQNEAQ. The CDR3 extends over 18 amino acids. The V gene end was trimmed by 5 bases and the J gene end by 4 bases; junction bases not matched to a gene: 10. The CDR3 here is CASSPGTSGGFGSDTQYF. DNA for the CDR3: TGTGCCAGCAGCCCCGGGACTAGCGGGGGGTTCGGCTCAGATACGCAGTATTTT.

This chain links TRBV7-8 with TRBJ1-1, with no clear D. The germline V gene has CDR1 SGHVS and CDR2 FQNEAQ. CDR3 length equals 16 residues. V shed 2 bases and J shed 0 bases, with 13 bases lying between them. The CDR3 here is CASSLYGPGMNTEAFF. The CDR3, as DNA: TGTGCCAGCAGCTTATATGGGCCGGGGATGAACACTGAAGCTTTCTTT.

This rearrangement joins TRBV3-1 (or the pseudogene TRBV3-2) to TRBJ2-2, with D possibly matching TRBD2 (6 bases). Germline V gene data show CDR1 as LGHDT and CDR2 as YNNKEL (reference sequence). The ends were cut back, 1 base at V and 3 bases at J, with 9 bases in the middle. The CDR3 length is 15 residues. In nucleotides, the CDR3 is TGTGCCAGCAGCCAAGGGGGACTCTACACCGGGGAGCTGTTTTTT. It is translated as CASSQGGLYTGELFF.

The chain joins TRBV10-3 to TRBJ2-1; possibly TRBD1 for D (6 bases). The CDR3 has 13 amino acids. Trimming removed 10 bases at V and 0 bases at J, with 10 bases between. Looked up from germline, CDR1 is ENHRY and CDR2 is SYGVKD. CDR3 amino acids: CATRQVSYNEQFF. CDR3 nucleotides: TGTGCCACCCGACAGGTCTCCTACAATGAGCAGTTCTTC.

The chain employs TRBV27 and TRBJ1-2; the D is unclear. The CDR3 is 13 amino acids. Germline V gene lookup returns CDR1 MNHEY and CDR2 SMNVEV (reference sequence). V gave up 2 bases and J gave up 5 bases, with 9 bases separating them. The CDR3 bases are TGTGCCAGCAGTTTAAGGCAGACTTATGGCTACACCTTC. It yields the protein CASSLRQTYGYTF.

The chain links TRBV28 to TRBJ1-1; D is uncertain. The ends were cut back, 5 bases at V and 6 bases at J, with 13 bases in the middle. Germline V gene data show CDR1 as MDHEN and CDR2 as SYDVKM. The length of the CDR3 is 13 residues. As DNA, the CDR3 is TGTGCCAGCAGTCGAGGGCTCAGCGCTGAAGCTTTCTTT. As protein: CASSRGLSAEAFF.

This chain links TRBV9 with TRBJ1-1; D unresolved. CDR1 is SGDLS and CDR2 is YYNGEE in the germline V gene. The ends were cut back, 6 bases at V and 0 bases at J, with 18 bases in the middle. There are 16 residues in the CDR3. The CDR3 protein is CASNGKGGYLNTEAFF. DNA for the CDR3: TGTGCCAGCAATGGAAAGGGAGGATACCTGAACACTGAAGCTTTCTTT. The full variable domain, rest sourced from reference TRBV9 and TRBJ1-1, is DSGVTQTPKHLITATGQRVTLRCSPRSGDLSVYWYQQSLDQGLQFLIQYYNGEERAKGNILERFSAQQFPDLHSELNLSSLELGDSALYFCASNGKGGYLNTEAFFGQGTRLTVV.

This clone was counted once. The rearrangement links TRBV5-1 to TRBJ2-4; 10 bases are shared with TRBD2. Germline V lookup: CDR1 SGHRS, CDR2 YFSETQ. This CDR3 region has 15 residues. Trimming took 4 bases from V and 1 from J; bases not matched to a gene: 2. The CDR3 nucleotides are TGCGCCAGCAGCGATAGCGGGGGGGCCAAAAACATTCAGTACTTC. Residues: CASSDSGGAKNIQYF.

Only a few counts were recorded for this clone. The chain recombines TRBV13 with TRBJ2-7; TRBD1 matches at 8 bases. Trimming removed 3 bases from V and 2 bases from J; junction bases left unmatched: 3. Per the germline V gene, CDR1 is PRHDT and CDR2 is FYEKMQ (reference sequence). This CDR3 spans 14 amino acids. Here the CDR3 reads CASSLGQETYEQYV. CDR3 nucleotide sequence: TGTGCCAGCAGCTTGGGACAGGAGACCTACGAGCAGTACGTC.

This clone came up a few times. The chain uses TRBV6-2 or TRBV6-3 and TRBJ1-6; D is undetermined. The germline V gene encodes CDR1 MNHEY and CDR2 SVGEGT. The CDR3 is 15 amino acids. The V and J ends lost 4 bases and 3 bases respectively, with 10 bases between them. Here the CDR3 DNA reads TGTGCCAGCAGTTCGTCCGGGGTCTATAATTCACCCCTCCACTTT. Its translation is CASSSSGVYNSPLHF.

This chain links TRBV15 with TRBJ2-5; 16 positions match TRBD2. This CDR3 contains 19 residues. V shed 2 bases and J 4 bases; nucleotides not matched to a gene: 10. Germline lookup yields CDR1 LNHNV and CDR2 YYDKDF (reference sequence). Here the CDR3 reads CATSRPPGTSGGAIETQYF. As DNA, the CDR3 is TGTGCCACCAGCAGACCTCCGGGGACTAGCGGGGGGGCCATAGAGACCCAGTACTTC.

The chain has TRBV27 and TRBJ1-2, with TRBD1 identical over 9 bases. The CDR3 runs 16 residues. V gave up 5 bases and J gave up 2 bases; unmatched junction bases: 9. From germline, CDR1 is MNHEY and CDR2 SMNVEV (reference sequence). In DNA, the CDR3 is TGTGCCAGCAGTCCATGGACAGGGGACGGGAACTATGGCTACACCTTC. Protein: CASSPWTGDGNYGYTF.

This rearrangement joins TRBV7-8 to TRBJ1-1; 7 bases are a match to TRBD1. Germline V gene lookup returns CDR1 SGHVS and CDR2 FQNEAQ. The CDR3 has 17 residues. J lost 0 bases, V lost 1 base, and 8 bases had no gene match. The CDR3 protein is CASSLVVQGDMNTEAFF. CDR3 in DNA: TGTGCCAGCAGCTTAGTGGTTCAGGGGGACATGAACACTGAAGCTTTCTTT.

This rearrangement joins TRBV29-1 to TRBJ1-1; D uncertain. The ends were cut back, 5 bases at V and 11 bases at J, with 12 bases in the middle. The CDR3 is 10 amino acids. Germline CDR1 SQVTM, CDR2 ANQGSEA. The CDR3 is CSVYSGRAFF. DNA of the CDR3: TGCAGCGTTTATTCGGGGAGGGCTTTCTTT. Variable domain in full (rest from reference TRBV29-1 and TRBJ1-1): SAVISQKPSRDICQRGTSLTIQCQVDSQVTMMFWYRQQPGQSLTLIATANQGSEATYESGFVIDKFPISRPNLTFSTLTVSNMSPEDSSIYLCSVYSGRAFFGQGTRLTVV.

The table lists this clone with a few counts. V is TRBV10-2 and J is TRBJ1-1; D possibly corresponds to TRBD1 (6 bases). This CDR3 has 13 residues. Trimming cost V 10 bases and J 0 bases, with 12 bases left between them. CDR1 is WSHSY, CDR2 SAAADI, per germline. The chain's CDR3 is CAIRQEMNTEAFF. The CDR3 coding sequence is TGCGCCATCCGACAGGAGATGAACACTGAAGCTTTCTTT.

V and J are TRBV5-3 and TRBJ1-1; unclear D gene. TRBV5-3 is labeled an ORF, and its function is uncertain. CDR3 size: 14 residues. Trimming took 1 base from V and 2 from J, leaving 9 bases between them. CDR3 nucleotides: TGTGCCAGAAGCTTGTCCCCCGGTAACACTGAAGCTTTCTTT. It codes for CARSLSPGNTEAFF.

The J gene is TRBJ1-1, the V gene TRBV5-1; weak D call: TRBD1 (5 bases). Germline loops: CDR1 SGHRS, CDR2 YFSETQ. V lost 3 bases and J 0 bases, leaving 18 bases between the germline ends. This CDR3 region has 17 residues. The CDR3 region is CASSSWHRRGVNTEAFF. In DNA form, the CDR3 reads TGCGCCAGCAGCTCATGGCACAGGAGGGGAGTGAACACTGAAGCTTTCTTT. The full variable domain, its missing parts supplied by reference TRBV5-1 and TRBJ1-1, is KAGVTQTPRYLIKTRGQQVTLSCSPISGHRSVSWYQQTPGQGLQFLFEYFSETQRNKGNFPGRFSGRQFSNSRSEMNVSTLELGDSALYLCASSSWHRRGVNTEAFFGQGTRLTVV.

The gene calls are TRBV28 and TRBJ1-5; TRBD1 matches at 9 bases. After removal of 3 bases from V and 3 bases from J, the junction contained 6 bases not matched to a gene. Germline V CDR1 and CDR2: MDHEN, SYDVKM. The CDR3 is 16 amino acids. The DNA for the CDR3 is TGTGCCAGCAGTTTGTCGGGGACAGGGCTCAATCAGCCCCAGCATTTT. Protein sequence: CASSLSGTGLNQPQHF.

Only one count was recorded for this clone. The V and J genes are TRBV15 and TRBJ1-1, with 9 bases lining up with TRBD1. This CDR3 has 13 amino acids. V lost 5 bases to trimming and J lost 7 bases; unmatched junction nucleotides: 5. Germline CDR1 reads LNHNV; CDR2 reads YYDKDF (reference sequence). The CDR3 reads CATSLWTGDEAFF. CDR3 sequence (DNA): TGTGCCACCAGCTTATGGACAGGGGATGAAGCTTTCTTT.

The genes are TRBV19 and TRBJ2-6; TRBD1 might be the D (5 bases). This CDR3 is built from 14 residues. The ends were cut back, 1 base at V and 13 bases at J, with 14 bases in the middle. Germline CDR1 is LNHDA and CDR2 is SQIVND (reference sequence). The CDR3, as DNA: TGTGCCAGTAGTATAGCGAGCCAGGGATGGGTCCTGACTTTC. Translating gives CASSIASQGWVLTF.